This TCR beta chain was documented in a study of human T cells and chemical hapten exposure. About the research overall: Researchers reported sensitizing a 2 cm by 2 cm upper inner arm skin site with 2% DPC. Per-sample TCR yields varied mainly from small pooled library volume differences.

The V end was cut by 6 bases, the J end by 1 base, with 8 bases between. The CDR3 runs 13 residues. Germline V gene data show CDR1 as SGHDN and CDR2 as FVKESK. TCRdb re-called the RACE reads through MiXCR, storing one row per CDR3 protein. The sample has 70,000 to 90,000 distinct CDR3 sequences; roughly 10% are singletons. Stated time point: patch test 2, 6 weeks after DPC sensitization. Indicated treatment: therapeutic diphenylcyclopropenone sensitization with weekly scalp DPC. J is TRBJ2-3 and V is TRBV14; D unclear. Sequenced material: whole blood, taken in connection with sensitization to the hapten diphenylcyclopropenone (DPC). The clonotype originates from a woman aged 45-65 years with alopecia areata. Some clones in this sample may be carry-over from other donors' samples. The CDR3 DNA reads TGTGCCAGCAGACCGTTCGGCACAGATACGCAGTATTTT. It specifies CASRPFGTDTQYF. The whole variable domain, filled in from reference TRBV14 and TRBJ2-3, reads EAGVTQFPSHSVIEKGQTVTLRCDPISGHDNLYWYRRVMGKEIKFLLHFVKESKQDESGMPNNRFLAERTGGTYSTLKVQPAELEDSGVYFCASRPFGTDTQYFGPGTRLTVL.